The 31 T cell receptor beta chains given below trace back to one sample, sequenced in a study of OX40 agonist ivuxolimab in advanced cancers. The protocol was immunoSEQ multiplex PCR, while the TCRdb copy is restricted to in-frame clones and leaves out a portion. The sample yields tens of thousands of clones, approximately 89% seen once. The material sequenced was CD4+ or CD8+ T cells sorted from blood, taken in a trial of the OX40 agonist ivuxolimab. Receptors originate from an adult with an advanced solid tumor such as melanoma, head and neck, liver or kidney cancer.

This sequence joins TRBV29-1 and TRBJ2-3, with unresolved D. Germline CDR1 SQVTM, CDR2 ANQGSEA. The germline V and J ends were trimmed by 2 bases and 4 bases, with 10 bases remaining between them. This CDR3 is built from 13 residues. The CDR3 region has the DNA TGCAGCGTTGAACGCCCGGGCCCAGATACGCAGTATTTT. Translated, it gives CSVERPGPDTQYF.

The chain recombines TRBV2 with TRBJ1-2; D gene ambiguous. V was shortened by 5 bases and J by 8 bases, with 15 bases between the two germline ends. Germline CDR1 reads SNHLY; CDR2 reads FYNNEI. This CDR3 has 13 amino acids. DNA for the CDR3: TGTGCCAGCAGTCAACTGGTCATGGCGGGCTACACCTTC. Translating it yields CASSQLVMAGYTF. The whole variable domain, filled in from reference TRBV2 and TRBJ1-2, reads EPEVTQTPSHQVTQMGQEVILRCVPISNHLYFYWYRQILGQKVEFLVSFYNNEISEKSEIFDDQFSVERPDGSNFTLKIRSTKLEDSAMYFCASSQLVMAGYTFGSGTRLTVV.

The rearrangement links TRBV27 to TRBJ2-5; tentatively, D is TRBD2 (5 bases). CDR1 MNHEY and CDR2 SMNVEV come from the germline V gene (reference sequence). The CDR3 sequence is 13 residues long. Trimming removed 5 bases from V and 2 bases from J, with 9 bases in between. The DNA for the CDR3 is TGTGCCAGCAGTCCGGGATTTCAAGAGACCCAGTACTTC. Translating it yields CASSPGFQETQYF.

The chain employs TRBV27 and TRBJ2-7, with 10 bases matching TRBD2. The J segment lost 4 bases and the V segment lost 6 bases, leaving 6 bases of the junction unmatched. Germline values: CDR1 MNHEY, CDR2 SMNVEV (reference sequence). The CDR3 loop spans 14 amino acids. DNA of the CDR3: TGTGCCAGCAGAATAATAGCGGGAGGTTACGAGCAGTACTTC. It specifies CASRIIAGGYEQYF.

This clone was counted a single time. The chain joins TRBV5-1 to TRBJ2-7, with TRBD1 matching over 8 bases. Germline values: CDR1 SGHRS, CDR2 YFSETQ. The CDR3 sequence is 15 residues long. The trim removed 2 bases at V and 3 bases at J, leaving 7 bases unmatched. CDR3 nucleotides: TGCGCCAGCAGCTTAGACGGGACAGGATACTACGAGCAGTACTTC. Translating it yields CASSLDGTGYYEQYF.

This chain uses TRBV29-1 with TRBJ2-5; possible D gene TRBD2, 6 bases. This CDR3 region has 11 residues. Germline V gene sequence: CDR1 SQVTM, CDR2 ANQGSEA. Trimming removed 5 bases at V and 5 bases at J, with 9 bases between. The CDR3 here is CSVLGGETQYF. In DNA form, the CDR3 reads TGCAGCGTTTTAGGAGGGGAGACCCAGTACTTC.

The table lists this clone with a count of one. V is TRBV6-1 and J is TRBJ1-2, with TRBD1 identical over 9 bases. CDR3 length: 15 amino acids. The germline V gene has CDR1 MNHNS and CDR2 SASEGT. The V segment lost 5 bases and the J segment 1 base; nucleotides outside the gene matches: 5. The CDR3 bases are TGTGCCAGCAGTCCCCAGGGACAGGGTAACTATGGCTACACCTTC. Translated, it gives CASSPQGQGNYGYTF.

This clone has more than one count but fewer than ten. The V and J genes are TRBV6-5 and TRBJ1-1; 7 positions match TRBD1. Looked up from germline, CDR1 is MNHEY and CDR2 is SVGAGI. The CDR3 spans 13 residues. The V and J ends lost 7 bases and 3 bases, in that order; junction bases with no gene match: 5. The CDR3 here is CASTLRGDTEAFF. Here the CDR3 DNA reads TGTGCCAGCACTCTCAGGGGGGACACTGAAGCTTTCTTT.

As DNA, the CDR3 is TGTGCCTCGGGGGCCCAAACGAACACCGGGGAGCTGTTTTTT. Translated, it gives CASGAQTNTGELFF. The rearrangement joins TRBV19 to TRBJ2-2; either TRBD1 or TRBD2 may fit D (6 bases each). The CDR3 covers 14 residues. CDR1 and CDR2 from the germline V gene are LNHDA and SQIVND (reference sequence). Deletions cut 11 bases from V and 0 bases from J, with 13 bases between.

DNA for the CDR3: TGTGCCAGCAGTGCCGGGACAGGGGGCTATCAGCCCCAGCATTTT. Amino acids: CASSAGTGGYQPQHF. This rearrangement joins TRBV6-6 to TRBJ1-5; 12 bases line up with TRBD1. The J segment lost 5 bases and the V segment lost 5 bases, leaving 4 bases of the junction unmatched. The CDR3 sequence is 15 residues long. CDR1 MNHNY and CDR2 SVGAGI come from the germline V gene (reference sequence).

The V call is TRBV14, the J call TRBJ1-2, with D perhaps TRBD1 (6 bases). V shed 0 bases and J shed 5 bases, with 16 bases lying between them. The CDR3 spans 16 residues. Germline V gene sequence: CDR1 SGHDN, CDR2 FVKESK. CDR3 region: CASSQDLGGDKYGYTF. In DNA, the CDR3 is TGTGCCAGCAGCCAAGATCTAGGGGGGGACAAATATGGCTACACCTTC.

The chain carries TRBV10-3 and TRBJ2-3, with D unclear. This CDR3 region has 12 residues. V gave up 3 bases and J gave up 3 bases, with 4 bases separating them. In germline, CDR1 is ENHRY, CDR2 SYGVKD. The CDR3 nucleotides are TGTGCCATCAGTGAACAGACAGATACGCAGTATTTT. This codes for CAISEQTDTQYF.

This chain joins TRBV20-1 and TRBJ2-3; no clear D gene. Germline lookup yields CDR1 DFQATT and CDR2 SNEGSKA (reference sequence). V was pared by 6 bases and J by 5 bases, with 9 bases between. The CDR3 covers 11 residues. The DNA for the CDR3 is TGCAGTGCGGGGAAGGTAGATACGCAGTATTTT. This encodes CSAGKVDTQYF.

This clone has a single count. DNA for the CDR3: TGTGCCAGCGGAGGAGTAAACTACGAGCAGTACTTC. Translated: CASGGVNYEQYF. This chain joins TRBV6-1 and TRBJ2-7; maybe TRBD2 (5 bases). The CDR3 sequence is 12 residues long. The V gene lost 8 bases and the J gene lost 3 bases, with 11 bases spanning the gap. CDR1 and CDR2 from the germline V gene are MNHNS and SASEGT.

The CDR3, as DNA: TGTGCCAGCGCCGGGACCGCGGGGGCCTATGGCTACACCTTC. Its protein product is CASAGTAGAYGYTF. This chain uses TRBV6-6 with TRBJ1-2, with D tentatively TRBD1 (6 bases). V lost 8 bases and J lost 4, with 17 bases in between. This CDR3 contains 14 residues. CDR1 and CDR2 from the germline V gene are MNHNY and SVGAGI (reference sequence).

The J gene is TRBJ2-7, the V gene TRBV28; possible D gene TRBD1, 6 bases. The CDR3 is made up of 14 amino acids. V was shortened by 3 bases and J by 4 bases, with 13 bases between the two germline ends. Germline CDR1 reads MDHEN; CDR2 reads SYDVKM. CDR3 bases: TGTGCCAGCAGTTTTCATACAGGGTTATACGAGCAGTACTTC. As protein: CASSFHTGLYEQYF.

The rearrangement joins TRBV15 to TRBJ2-5, with 7 bases aligning to TRBD1. The DNA end lines up better with TRBJ2-7; the J call may be wrong. Germline assignment: CDR1 LNHNV and CDR2 YYDKDF (reference sequence). The CDR3 totals 14 residues. The CDR3 here is CATSRDPGGYEQYF. The CDR3 DNA reads TGTGCCACCAGCAGAGACCCAGGGGGCTACGAGCAGTACTTC.

The CDR3 DNA is TGCGCCAGCAGGTCCTCGGGCGGTACGGTTAGAGAGACCCAGTACTTC. Translated, it gives CASRSSGGTVRETQYF. The chain joins TRBV5-1 to TRBJ2-5; no definite D call. V was shortened by 5 bases and J by 4 bases, with 21 bases between the two germline ends. Looked up from germline, CDR1 is SGHRS and CDR2 is YFSETQ. The CDR3 covers 16 residues.

DNA for the CDR3: TGTGCCAGCAGTGGTAACCATCGACAGGGCGGGAGTCTCTCTGGGGCCAACGTCCTGACTTTC. This translates into CASSGNHRQGGSLSGANVLTF. The chain links TRBV9 to TRBJ2-6, with D perhaps assigned TRBD1 or TRBD2 (7 bases each). V lost 5 bases to trimming and J lost 0 bases, with 27 bases between them. Germline CDR1 is SGDLS and CDR2 is YYNGEE. This CDR3 comprises 21 residues.

This clone was found once. The gene calls are TRBV28 and TRBJ1-1; TRBD1 aligns across 10 bases. The V gene's germline CDR1 is MDHEN and CDR2 SYDVKM. Unmatched junction bases numbered 4, after V lost 8 bases and J lost 4 bases. This CDR3 is built from 13 residues. The CDR3 reads CASYGQGGTEAFF. In nucleotides, the CDR3 is TGTGCCAGCTATGGACAGGGGGGCACTGAAGCTTTCTTT.

This clone was recorded a few times. The chain is built from TRBV7-9 and TRBJ1-2; 9 bases fit TRBD1. Germline V CDR1 and CDR2: SEHNR, FQNEAQ (reference sequence). The V segment lost 5 bases and the J segment 5 bases; nucleotides outside the gene matches: 6. The CDR3 spans 14 residues. The DNA of the CDR3 is TGTGCCAGCAGCGTGGACAGGGGCGCGTATGGCTACACCTTC. This codes for CASSVDRGAYGYTF. The full variable domain, in which reference TRBV7-9 and TRBJ1-2 provide the parts outside the CDR3, is DTGVSQNPRHKITKRGQNVTFRCDPISEHNRLYWYRQTLGQGPEFLTYFQNEAQLEKSRLLSDRFSAERPKGSFSTLEIQRTEQGDSAMYLCASSVDRGAYGYTFGSGTRLTVV.

The CDR3: CASSLAGTGANEQYF. In nucleotides, the CDR3 is TGTGCCAGCAGCCTAGCCGGGACAGGGGCCAACGAGCAGTACTTC. The rearrangement joins TRBV28 to TRBJ2-7; TRBD1 agrees at 10 bases. The germline gives CDR1 MDHEN, CDR2 SYDVKM. The J segment lost 5 bases and the V segment lost 6 bases, leaving 10 bases of the junction unmatched. This CDR3 comprises 15 residues.

The V gene is TRBV10-2, the J gene TRBJ2-7; D not resolved. Germline lookup yields CDR1 WSHSY and CDR2 SAAADI. The ends were cut back, 5 bases at V and 4 bases at J, with 9 bases in the middle. The CDR3 is 12 amino acids. CDR3 nucleotides: TGCGCCAGCAGTTCGAAAGGTTACGAGCAGTACTTC. Its translation: CASSSKGYEQYF.

The CDR3 region has the DNA TGTGCCATCAGTAAACTAGCGGGAACCTACAATGAGCAGTTCTTC. Its protein is CAISKLAGTYNEQFF. The rearrangement links TRBV10-3 to TRBJ2-1; 10 bases are a match to TRBD2. The CDR3 covers 15 residues. Losses at the gene ends were 5 bases for V and 2 bases for J; bases not matched to a gene: 3. CDR1 is ENHRY and CDR2 is SYGVKD in the germline V gene.

V usage is TRBV5-1 and J usage is TRBJ2-1; 12 bases match TRBD1. V dropped 3 bases and J dropped 1; count of bases not matched to a gene: 11. This CDR3 contains 19 residues. Germline loops: CDR1 SGHRS, CDR2 YFSETQ. CDR3 sequence (DNA): TGCGCCAGCAGCTCCGGGACAGGGGGCGGGCGATGGTCCTACAATGAGCAGTTCTTC. Translating it yields CASSSGTGGGRWSYNEQFF.

This chain links TRBV9 with TRBJ2-2; D possibly corresponds to TRBD2 (6 bases). Per germline, CDR1 SGDLS and CDR2 YYNGEE. Between the trimmed V and J ends, which lost 3 bases and 4 bases, there was a span of 13 bases. This CDR3 has 15 residues. CDR3 in DNA: TGTGCCAGCAGCGCTCTCAGCGGGCCCACCGGGGAGCTGTTTTTT. Protein sequence: CASSALSGPTGELFF.

Only a few counts were recorded for this clone. This chain joins TRBV6-5 and TRBJ2-1; D may be TRBD2 (6 bases). Germline V gene data show CDR1 as MNHEY and CDR2 as SVGAGI. V was pared by 2 bases and J by 4 bases, with 9 bases between. CDR3 length: 14 amino acids. DNA of the CDR3: TGTGCCAGCAGTTACAGCAGCGGGTACAATGAGCAGTTCTTC. Translating it yields CASSYSSGYNEQFF.

This clone was seen only once. CDR3 residues: CASKVLGNNEQFF. CDR3 DNA sequence: TGTGCCAGTAAGGTTCTCGGGAACAATGAGCAGTTCTTC. The rearrangement uses TRBV19 and TRBJ2-1; perhaps TRBD2 as D (5 bases). Trimming left V 7 bases short and J 5 bases short, with 12 bases between. Germline CDR1 and CDR2: LNHDA and SQIVND (reference sequence). CDR3 size: 13 residues.

The CDR3 is CASSLPAGLYNEQFF. The CDR3 DNA sequence: TGTGCCAGCAGCTTACCAGCGGGACTCTACAATGAGCAGTTCTTC. This sequence joins TRBV7-9 and TRBJ2-1; 7 bases match TRBD2. Trimming took 2 bases from V and 3 from J; bases not matched to a gene: 4. The CDR3 is 15 amino acids. The germline V gene encodes CDR1 SEHNR and CDR2 FQNEAQ (reference sequence).

The rearrangement links TRBV9 to TRBJ2-7; 9 positions agree with TRBD2. The CDR3 consists of 13 residues. Germline CDR1 is SGDLS and CDR2 is YYNGEE. V lost 4 bases and J lost 3; bases outside the gene matches: 2. CDR3 DNA: TGTGCCAGCAGCTTTAGCGGGGGCTACGAGCAGTACTTC. Protein product: CASSFSGGYEQYF. The full variable domain, rest sourced from reference TRBV9 and TRBJ2-7, is DSGVTQTPKHLITATGQRVTLRCSPRSGDLSVYWYQQSLDQGLQFLIQYYNGEERAKGNILERFSAQQFPDLHSELNLSSLELGDSALYFCASSFSGGYEQYFGPGTRLTVT.

V usage is TRBV30 and J usage is TRBJ2-7; D may be TRBD1 (5 bases). V lost 0 bases and J 3 bases, leaving 12 bases between the germline ends. CDR1 is GTSNPN and CDR2 is SVGIG in the germline V gene (reference sequence). There are 14 residues in the CDR3. CDR3 nucleotide sequence: TGTGCCTGGAGTGTAGTGGCAGGGATCTACGAGCAGTACTTC. It is translated as CAWSVVAGIYEQYF.